This TCR beta chain was recorded in a study of T cells in Graves' hyperthyroidism and ophthalmopathy. Notes on the study in general: Also found in blood were most expanded thyroid clonotypes above 0.001. Before onset, ophthalmopathy was predicted by the model a median approximately 6.5 months earlier.

Based on clinical symptoms, serum thyroxine and TRAb, thyroid ultrasound and orbital computed tomography, diagnoses were reached. Amplification of TCR beta CDR3 regions was performed using RNA transcripts as template. The HTBI set primed first-round TCR CDR3 RT-PCR. TCRdb reprocessed the multiplex PCR reads via MiXCR and lists one record per CDR3 protein. This table holds hundreds of thousands of distinct CDR3 sequences, approximately 23% found once. Points on this clonotype: The target antigen is unknown.

CDR1 SNHLY and CDR2 FYNNEI come from the germline V gene. This CDR3 region has 12 residues. Trimming cost V 5 bases and J 7 bases, with 8 bases left between them. The chain joins TRBV2 to TRBJ1-4; the D is unclear. This clonotype was sampled from a man younger than 45 with Graves' ophthalmopathy. Sequenced sample: blood. CDR3 region: CASSQRGEKLFF. The CDR3 DNA follows: TGTGCCAGCAGTCAACGAGGTGAAAAACTGTTTTTT.